Listed below are T cell receptor beta chains from one sample, sequenced in a study of shared clonotypes between healthy human individuals. Some clones are missing from TCRdb's copy, which holds only in-frame ones; the method was immunoSEQ multiplex PCR. Among about 1.5 million clones listed, nearly 99% were seen once. Material for sequencing was naive CD4+ T cells sorted from blood. The receptors come from a man younger than 45 in good health. The CDR3 runs from the conserved cysteine through the conserved F or W. The D gene is left open where the match is weak.

D gene,V gene,J gene,CDR3 protein,CDR3 DNA
TRBD2,TRBV6-5,TRBJ2-1,CASSYSREGGNEQFF,TGTGCCAGCAGTTACTCGCGGGAGGGGGGAAATGAGCAGTTCTTC
TRBD1,TRBV6-5,TRBJ2-7,CASTRQGLSYEQYF,TGTGCCAGCACGAGACAGGGGCTGAGCTACGAGCAGTACTTC
TRBD2,TRBV5-1,TRBJ2-7,CASSLVGGYEQYF,TGCGCCAGCAGCTTGGTCGGGGGGTACGAGCAGTACTTC
TRBD2,TRBV19,TRBJ2-5,CASSSGLAGGKTQYF,TGTGCCAGTAGTTCTGGACTAGCGGGAGGGAAGACCCAGTACTTC
-,TRBV5-1,TRBJ1-1,CASSFVPGDTEAFF,TGCGCCAGCAGCTTCGTACCAGGGGACACTGAAGCTTTCTTT
-,TRBV18,TRBJ2-7,CASSRGMPSYEQYF,TGTGCCAGCTCCCGGGGCATGCCGTCCTACGAGCAGTACTTC
-,TRBV28,TRBJ2-7,CASSLRTGTNSYEQYF,TGTGCCAGCAGTTTACGGACCGGGACGAACTCCTACGAGCAGTACTTC
-,TRBV4-3,TRBJ2-7,CASSQDRQTHEQYF,TGCGCCAGCAGCCAAGATCGACAGACCCACGAGCAGTACTTC
TRBD1,TRBV7-9,TRBJ2-3,CASSLGTGGEDTQYF,TGTGCCAGCAGCTTGGGGACAGGGGGCGAAGATACGCAGTATTTT
-,TRBV18,TRBJ2-3,CASSPRNTGADTQYF,TGTGCCAGCTCACCACGCAACACCGGGGCAGATACGCAGTATTTT
TRBD1,TRBV11-3,TRBJ2-1,CASSSSSGTGGPYNEQFF,TGTGCCAGCAGTTCGTCCTCCGGGACAGGGGGCCCCTACAATGAGCAGTTCTTC